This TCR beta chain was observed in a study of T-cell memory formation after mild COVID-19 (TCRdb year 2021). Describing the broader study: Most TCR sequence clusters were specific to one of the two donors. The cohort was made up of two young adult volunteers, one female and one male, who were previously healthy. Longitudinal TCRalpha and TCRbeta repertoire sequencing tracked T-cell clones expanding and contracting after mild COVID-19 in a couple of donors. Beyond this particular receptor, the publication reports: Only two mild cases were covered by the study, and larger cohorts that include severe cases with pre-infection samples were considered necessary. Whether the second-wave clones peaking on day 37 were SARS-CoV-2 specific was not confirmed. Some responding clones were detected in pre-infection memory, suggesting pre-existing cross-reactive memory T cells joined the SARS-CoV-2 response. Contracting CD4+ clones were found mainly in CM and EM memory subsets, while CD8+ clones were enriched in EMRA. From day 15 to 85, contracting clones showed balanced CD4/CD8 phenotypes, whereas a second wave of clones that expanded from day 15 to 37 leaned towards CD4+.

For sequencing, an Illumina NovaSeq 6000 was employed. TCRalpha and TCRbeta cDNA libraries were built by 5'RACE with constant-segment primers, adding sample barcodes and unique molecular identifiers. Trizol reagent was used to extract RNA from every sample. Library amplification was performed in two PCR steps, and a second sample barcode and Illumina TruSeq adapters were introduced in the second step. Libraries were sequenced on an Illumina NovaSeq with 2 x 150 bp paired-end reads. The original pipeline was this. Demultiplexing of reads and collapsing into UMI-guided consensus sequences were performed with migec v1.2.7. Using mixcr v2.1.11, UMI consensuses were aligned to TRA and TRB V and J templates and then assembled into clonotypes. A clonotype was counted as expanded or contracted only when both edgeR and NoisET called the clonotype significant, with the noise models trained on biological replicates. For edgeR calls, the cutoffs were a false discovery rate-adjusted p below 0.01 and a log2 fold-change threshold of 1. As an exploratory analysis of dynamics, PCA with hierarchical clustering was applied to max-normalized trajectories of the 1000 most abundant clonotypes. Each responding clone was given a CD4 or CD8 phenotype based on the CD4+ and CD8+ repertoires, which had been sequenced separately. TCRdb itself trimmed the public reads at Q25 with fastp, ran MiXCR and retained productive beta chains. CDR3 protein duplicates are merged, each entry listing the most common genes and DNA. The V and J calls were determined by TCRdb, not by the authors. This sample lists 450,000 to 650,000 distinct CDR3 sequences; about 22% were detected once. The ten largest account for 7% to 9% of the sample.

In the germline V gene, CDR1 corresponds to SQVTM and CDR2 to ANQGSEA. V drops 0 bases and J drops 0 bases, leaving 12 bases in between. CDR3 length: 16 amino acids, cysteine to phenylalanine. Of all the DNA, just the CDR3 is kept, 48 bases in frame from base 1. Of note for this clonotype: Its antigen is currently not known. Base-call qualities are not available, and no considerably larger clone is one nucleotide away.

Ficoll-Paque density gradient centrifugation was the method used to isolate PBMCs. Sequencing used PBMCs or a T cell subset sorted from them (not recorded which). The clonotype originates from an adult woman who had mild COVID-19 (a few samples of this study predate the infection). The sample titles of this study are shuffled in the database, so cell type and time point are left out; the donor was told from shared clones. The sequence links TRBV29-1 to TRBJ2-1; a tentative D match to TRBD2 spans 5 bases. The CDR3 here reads CSVEEDRGRSYNEQFF. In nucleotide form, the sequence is TGCAGCGTTGAAGAAGATCGCGGGCGCTCCTACAATGAGCAGTTCTTC.